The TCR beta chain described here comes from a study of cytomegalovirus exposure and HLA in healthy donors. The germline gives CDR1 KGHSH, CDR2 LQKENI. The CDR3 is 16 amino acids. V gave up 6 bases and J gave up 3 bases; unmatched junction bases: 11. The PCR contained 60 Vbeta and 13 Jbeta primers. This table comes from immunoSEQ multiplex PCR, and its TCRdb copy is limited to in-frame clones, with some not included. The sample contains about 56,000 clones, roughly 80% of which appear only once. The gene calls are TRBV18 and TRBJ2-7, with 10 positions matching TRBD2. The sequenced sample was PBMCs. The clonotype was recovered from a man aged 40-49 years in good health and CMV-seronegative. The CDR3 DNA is TGTGCCAGCTCGTCAGAGAGCGGGGGGGCGGGCTACGAGCAGTACTTC. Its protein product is CASSSESGGAGYEQYF.